Listed here are 18 T cell receptor beta chains from one sample, sequenced in a study of CD8 T cells in Susac syndrome. Reverse transcription of about 0.5 to 1 ug RNA was carried out with random hexamers. Each CDR3 protein is one row after TCRdb ran MiXCR on the immunoSEQ multiplex PCR reads. The data contain 190,000 or so distinct CDR3 sequences, around 96% of them singletons. Sample: CD4+ T cells from PBMCs. The source is a human donor with multiple sclerosis.

J is TRBJ2-3 and V is TRBV12-3 or TRBV12-4, with D possibly called TRBD1 or TRBD2 (6 bases each). The length of the CDR3 is 15 residues. V lost 2 bases and J lost 1, with 10 bases in between. Here the CDR3 reads CASSLYREGTDTQYF. CDR3 nucleotide sequence: TGTGCCAGCAGTTTATACAGGGAGGGCACAGATACGCAGTATTTT.

This chain uses TRBV24-1 with TRBJ2-5; 9 bases fit TRBD1. Looked up from germline, CDR1 is KGHDR and CDR2 is SFDVKD. The V gene end was trimmed by 8 bases and the J gene end by 5 bases; junction bases not matched to a gene: 11. The CDR3 sequence is 15 residues long. CDR3 sequence (DNA): TGTGCCACCAAGGGGCGCGATGGGACAGGGGAGACCCAGTACTTC. Protein: CATKGRDGTGETQYF.

V is TRBV12-3 or TRBV12-4 and J is TRBJ2-1; D may be TRBD2 (5 bases). This CDR3 comprises 13 residues. Trimming removed 4 bases from V and 9 bases from J, with 13 bases in between. The CDR3 is CASSSDVAFEQFF. In DNA, the CDR3 is TGTGCCAGCAGTTCCGACGTAGCGTTTGAGCAGTTCTTC.

This chain connects TRBV24-1 to TRBJ2-1; 11 bases fit TRBD2. J gave up 4 bases and V 6 bases, and 7 bases lay outside the gene matches. CDR3 size: 16 residues. The V gene's germline CDR1 is KGHDR and CDR2 SFDVKD. The CDR3 region is CATSRPGTSGYNEQFF. The CDR3 bases are TGTGCCACCAGTCGCCCCGGGACTAGCGGTTACAATGAGCAGTTCTTC.

This clonotype appeared a few times. The rearrangement links TRBV29-1 to TRBJ1-1, with no clear D. This CDR3 region has 14 residues. With 3 bases removed from V and 0 bases from J, the gap between germline ends came to 11 bases. Per germline, CDR1 SQVTM and CDR2 ANQGSEA. The CDR3 sequence: CSVERGQMNTEAFF. CDR3 in DNA: TGCAGCGTTGAGCGAGGGCAGATGAACACTGAAGCTTTCTTT.

This clonotype showed up just once. The J gene is TRBJ1-2, the V gene TRBV7-9; D is uncertain. There are 13 residues in the CDR3. The germline V gene has CDR1 SEHNR and CDR2 FQNEAQ (reference sequence). Trimming took 6 bases from V and 8 from J, leaving 16 bases between them. CDR3 in DNA: TGTGCCAGCAGTCCCTCCCCGACCGACGGCTACACCTTC. Translating gives CASSPSPTDGYTF. Looking up the rest from reference TRBV7-9 and TRBJ1-2 gives the full variable domain: DTGVSQNPRHKITKRGQNVTFRCDPISEHNRLYWYRQTLGQGPEFLTYFQNEAQLEKSRLLSDRFSAERPKGSFSTLEIQRTEQGDSAMYLCASSPSPTDGYTFGSGTRLTVV.

The chain links TRBV15 to TRBJ1-2, with a possible D match to TRBD1 (6 bases). CDR1 and CDR2 (germline): LNHNV, YYDKDF (reference sequence). This CDR3 is built from 17 residues. Between the trimmed V and J ends, which lost 0 bases and 4 bases, there was a span of 18 bases. CDR3 protein: CATSRDQGTVRGYGYTF. CDR3 nucleotides: TGTGCCACCAGCAGAGATCAGGGGACCGTACGAGGCTATGGCTACACCTTC.

This sequence joins TRBV6-5 and TRBJ2-4; D remains ambiguous. Trimming shortened V by 0 bases and J by 8 bases, and 8 bases separated the two germline ends. In germline, CDR1 is MNHEY, CDR2 SVGAGI. The CDR3 covers 13 residues. For the CDR3, the DNA is TGTGCCAGCAGTTACTCGATCGATTACATTCAGTACTTC. It yields the protein CASSYSIDYIQYF.

The chain links TRBV15 to TRBJ1-2; TRBD1 agrees at 7 bases. Germline CDR1 reads LNHNV; CDR2 reads YYDKDF (reference sequence). There are 16 residues in the CDR3. Trimming took 0 bases from V and 7 from J; bases not matched to a gene: 11. As DNA, the CDR3 is TGTGCCACCAGCAGAGATAGGACAGCAGGGGGTACTGGCTACACCTTC. Amino acid sequence: CATSRDRTAGGTGYTF. Variable domain in full (rest from reference TRBV15 and TRBJ1-2): DAMVIQNPRYQVTQFGKPVTLSCSQTLNHNVMYWYQQKSSQAPKLLFHYYDKDFNNEADTPDNFQSRRPNTSFCFLDIRSPGLGDTAMYLCATSRDRTAGGTGYTFGSGTRLTVV.

The chain joins TRBV7-2 to TRBJ2-5; no clear D. Trimming left V 1 base short and J 5 bases short, with 14 bases between. CDR1 and CDR2 from the germline V gene are SGHTA and FQGNSA. The CDR3 is made up of 15 amino acids. The CDR3 nucleotides are TGTGCCAGCAGCTTAGATCTAAACCCCGTTGAGACCCAGTACTTC. Translated, it gives CASSLDLNPVETQYF.

V and J are TRBV30 and TRBJ1-2, with a weak D call TRBD1 (5 bases). The germline V gene encodes CDR1 GTSNPN and CDR2 SVGIG (reference sequence). V lost 2 bases and J 6 bases, leaving 10 bases between the germline ends. The CDR3 runs 12 residues. CDR3 sequence reads: CAWSLGPHGYTF. CDR3 DNA: TGTGCCTGGAGTCTGGGGCCGCATGGCTACACCTTC.

In its sample, this clonotype was seen a few times. The CDR3 nucleotides are TGTGCCAGCAGCCAAGGGGTGAACACTGAAGCTTTCTTT. It specifies CASSQGVNTEAFF. V is TRBV14 and J is TRBJ1-1; D not certain. The V and J ends lost 1 base and 0 bases respectively, with 3 bases between them. The germline gives CDR1 SGHDN, CDR2 FVKESK. This CDR3 has 13 residues.

This chain joins TRBV20-1 and TRBJ2-1, with 8 bases identical to TRBD2. Germline V gene lookup returns CDR1 DFQATT and CDR2 SNEGSKA (reference sequence). The V gene end was trimmed by 6 bases and the J gene end by 4 bases; junction bases not matched to a gene: 8. The CDR3 extends over 14 amino acids. The CDR3 sequence is CSAISGIGYNEQFF. In nucleotides, the CDR3 is TGCAGTGCAATTAGCGGGATCGGGTACAATGAGCAGTTCTTC.

The V and J genes are TRBV4-2 and TRBJ2-1; TRBD1 aligns across 11 bases. CDR3 length: 15 residues. Germline trimming cut 0 bases from V and 9 bases from J; bases unmatched to any gene: 4. Looked up from germline, CDR1 is LGHNA and CDR2 is YNFKEQ. The CDR3: CASSQDSGQGGEQFF. The CDR3 region has the DNA TGTGCCAGCAGCCAAGATTCGGGACAGGGGGGTGAGCAGTTCTTC.

The chain joins TRBV3-1 to TRBJ2-7; no clear D. The CDR3 length is 14 residues. Per the germline V gene, CDR1 is LGHDT and CDR2 is YNNKEL (reference sequence). V dropped 0 bases and J dropped 2 bases, with 8 bases sitting between them. The CDR3 here is CASSQDWLTYEQYF. The CDR3 bases are TGTGCCAGCAGCCAAGATTGGCTAACCTACGAGCAGTACTTC.

V usage is TRBV20-1 and J usage is TRBJ2-3; the D is unclear. V lost 0 bases and J lost 8, with 15 bases in between. Germline lookup yields CDR1 DFQATT and CDR2 SNEGSKA (reference sequence). The CDR3 extends over 14 amino acids. The CDR3 sequence is CSARDRGPPGTQYF. The DNA for the CDR3 is TGCAGTGCTAGAGATCGAGGTCCCCCAGGTACGCAGTATTTT.

This chain connects TRBV14 to TRBJ1-6; D not resolved. CDR1 SGHDN and CDR2 FVKESK come from the germline V gene. The CDR3 is made up of 14 amino acids. With 0 bases removed from V and 13 bases from J, the gap between germline ends came to 13 bases. The CDR3 here is CASSQDRRQGPLHF. As DNA, the CDR3 is TGTGCCAGCAGCCAAGATCGTCGACAAGGTCCCCTCCACTTT. Filled out from reference TRBV14 and TRBJ1-6, the complete variable domain reads EAGVTQFPSHSVIEKGQTVTLRCDPISGHDNLYWYRRVMGKEIKFLLHFVKESKQDESGMPNNRFLAERTGGTYSTLKVQPAELEDSGVYFCASSQDRRQGPLHFGNGTRLTVT.

V is TRBV29-1 and J is TRBJ2-1; 7 bases are a match to TRBD2. Trimming removed 7 bases from V and 5 bases from J; junction bases left unmatched: 11. The CDR3 loop spans 14 amino acids. Germline values: CDR1 SQVTM, CDR2 ANQGSEA. CDR3 sequence: CSAEGLAAHNEQFF. For the CDR3, the DNA is TGCAGCGCTGAGGGTCTAGCGGCCCACAATGAGCAGTTCTTC.